This T cell receptor beta chain was sequenced for a study of graft-versus-host responses after intestinal transplantation. CDR3 size: 18 residues. With V trimmed by 6 bases and J by 3 bases, 9 bases remained unmatched. In germline, CDR1 is MDHEN, CDR2 SYDVKM. TCRdb's table, derived via immunoSEQ multiplex PCR, lists solely in-frame clones and lacks some. In the table there are 12,000 or so clones, about 30% of which are singletons. The plating included roughly 200,000 irradiated, violet-dye-labeled stimulator cells together with roughly 200,000 CFSE-labeled responder cells. The input for sequencing was alloreactive CD8+ T cells from a mixed lymphocyte reaction culture, taken before intestinal transplant. Subset: CFSE-low proliferating T cells sorted from roughly six-day pre-transplant mixed lymphocyte reaction (GvH or HvG direction). The sequence came from a human patient who received an intestinal transplant. J is TRBJ2-1 and V is TRBV28, with TRBD2 identical over 15 bases. The CDR3 DNA reads TGTGCCAGCAGCGGACGGGGACTAGCGGGAGGTCGCTACAATGAGCAGTTCTTC. Protein: CASSGRGLAGGRYNEQFF.